The 26 T cell receptor beta chains reported below all come from one sample, sequenced in a study of blood T cell repertoires in COVID-19. Libraries were prepared by immunoSEQ multiplex PCR; TCRdb keeps only in-frame clonotypes and omits some of them. Among 200,000 to 300,000 clones listed, just under 85% were seen once. The sequencing input was peripheral blood. The receptors were sampled from a man aged 50 to 60 with acute or convalescent COVID-19.

This clone has only one observation. The gene calls are TRBV21-1 and TRBJ1-5; TRBD1 is the table's D call, not checked against the DNA. TRBV21-1 is flagged as a pseudogene. The CDR3 consists of 17 residues. CDR3: CASSKDMDRGVYQPQHF. CDR3 sequence (DNA): TGTGCCAGCAGCAAAGACATGGACAGGGGGGTTTATCAGCCCCAGCATTTT.

The chain carries TRBV5-1 and TRBJ2-1; D might be TRBD1 (6 bases). CDR3 length: 15 amino acids. V was pared by 4 bases and J by 12 bases, with 23 bases between. Germline V gene data show CDR1 as SGHRS and CDR2 as YFSETQ. The chain's CDR3 is CASSQQSGEGDGQFF. The CDR3, as DNA: TGCGCCAGCAGCCAACAGAGCGGAGAGGGGGATGGGCAGTTCTTC.

The gene calls are TRBV5-6 and TRBJ1-4, with D possibly being TRBD1 (5 bases). V was trimmed by 3 bases and J by 8 bases, leaving 14 bases between them. The CDR3 is made up of 14 amino acids. Germline CDR1 is SGHDT and CDR2 is YYEEEE. The CDR3 region has the DNA TGTGCCAGCAGCTCCCCGGACAAAGGGGAAAAACTGTTTTTT. The encoded protein is CASSSPDKGEKLFF. Complete variable domain (other parts from reference TRBV5-6 and TRBJ1-4): DAGVTQSPTHLIKTRGQQVTLRCSPKSGHDTVSWYQQALGQGPQFIFQYYEEEERQRGNFPDRFSGHQFPNYSSELNVNALLLGDSALYLCASSSPDKGEKLFFGSGTQLSVL.

This chain connects TRBV5-5 to TRBJ2-7; 7 nucleotides align to TRBD1. The V gene end was trimmed by 0 bases and the J gene end by 3 bases; junction bases not matched to a gene: 9. CDR1 and CDR2 (germline): SGHKS, YYEKEE (reference sequence). The CDR3 loop spans 16 amino acids. CDR3 in amino acids: CASSLEQGLWNYEQYF. In DNA form, the CDR3 reads TGTGCCAGCAGCTTGGAACAGGGGCTGTGGAACTACGAGCAGTACTTC.

The chain carries TRBV5-1 and TRBJ1-6; 10 bases are shared with TRBD1. The CDR3 runs to 18 residues. Per the germline V gene, CDR1 is SGHRS and CDR2 is YFSETQ. Trimming removed 1 base from V and 9 bases from J; junction bases left unmatched: 13. CDR3 sequence reads: CASSLRGTGDLTGSPLHF. The CDR3 region has the DNA TGCGCCAGCAGCTTGCGGGGGACAGGGGACCTCACTGGTTCACCCCTCCACTTT.

V gene TRBV11-2 combines with J gene TRBJ1-2, with D unresolved. The V end was cut by 5 bases, the J end by 0 bases, with 19 bases between. This CDR3 has 17 amino acids. CDR1 and CDR2 from the germline V gene are SGHAT and FQNNGV. As DNA, the CDR3 is TGTGCCAGCAGCCTCACCCCCCGTCAAAGAGCTAACTATGGCTACACCTTC. Protein: CASSLTPRQRANYGYTF. The whole variable domain, remainder taken from reference TRBV11-2 and TRBJ1-2, is EAGVAQSPRYKIIEKRQSVAFWCNPISGHATLYWYQQILGQGPKLLIQFQNNGVVDDSQLPKDRFSAERLKGVDSTLKIQPAKLEDSAVYLCASSLTPRQRANYGYTFGSGTRLTVV.

V is TRBV14 and J is TRBJ2-1; D unresolved. Between the trimmed V and J ends, which lost 1 base and 0 bases, there was a span of 7 bases. CDR3 length: 15 amino acids. Per the germline V gene, CDR1 is SGHDN and CDR2 is FVKESK. CDR3 sequence: CASSQGASSYNEQFF. CDR3 coding DNA: TGTGCCAGCAGCCAAGGCGCTAGCTCCTACAATGAGCAGTTCTTC.

The chain couples TRBV5-4 to TRBJ2-5; 12 bases are shared with TRBD2. The junction had 3 bases not matched to a gene; V was cut back by 3 bases and J by 3 bases. This CDR3 contains 15 residues. Germline V lookup: CDR1 SGHNT, CDR2 YYREEE (reference sequence). Here the CDR3 DNA reads TGTGCCAGCAGCTCGAGACTAGCGGGAGAAGAGACCCAGTACTTC. Translation gives CASSSRLAGEETQYF.

The chain has TRBV21-1 and TRBJ2-5; the table's D call of TRBD1 was not tested on the DNA. TRBV21-1 is described as a pseudogene. This CDR3 is built from 20 residues. CDR3 nucleotide sequence: TGTGCCAGCAGCAAAGGAAGTCCGTTGGGACACAAACCACTCCAAGAGACCCAGTACTTC. Encoded protein: CASSKGSPLGHKPLQETQYF.

CDR3 nucleotide sequence: TGCGCCAGCAGTGATGGCGGAAGCACAGATACGCAGTATTTT. Translated: CASSDGGSTDTQYF. The chain employs TRBV10-1 and TRBJ2-3; D call uncertain. The CDR3 spans 14 residues. Trimming pared 3 bases from V and 0 bases from J, leaving 7 bases between. CDR1 WNHNN and CDR2 SYGVQD come from the germline V gene (reference sequence).

The chain recombines TRBV3-1 (or the pseudogene TRBV3-2) with TRBJ2-1, with TRBD1 identical over 7 bases. Germline trimming cut 4 bases from V and 0 bases from J; bases unmatched to any gene: 3. The CDR3 covers 15 residues. CDR1 is LGHDT, CDR2 YNNKEL, per germline (reference sequence). The CDR3 loop reads CASSPGQRSYNEQFF. DNA of the CDR3: TGTGCCAGCAGCCCGGGACAGCGCTCCTACAATGAGCAGTTCTTC.

The V call is TRBV5-1, the J call TRBJ2-3, with 7 positions matching TRBD1. CDR1 and CDR2 from the germline V gene are SGHRS and YFSETQ. The CDR3 is made up of 15 amino acids. Trimming took 0 bases from V and 6 from J; bases not matched to a gene: 7. CDR3 sequence (DNA): TGCGCCAGCAGCTTGGTGGCTACAGGGGTGGATACGCAGTATTTT. Translating it yields CASSLVATGVDTQYF.

This clone was found once. This chain links TRBV5-1 with TRBJ2-2; 7 bases map to TRBD2. CDR1 and CDR2 from the germline V gene are SGHRS and YFSETQ. The CDR3 sequence is 17 residues long. V was pared by 4 bases and J by 2 bases, with 11 bases of the junction left unmatched. CDR3 in DNA: TGCGCCAGCAGCCTCAGTCCCGGACTAGGAAACACCGGGGAGCTGTTTTTT. Encoded protein: CASSLSPGLGNTGELFF.

The rearrangement links TRBV27 to TRBJ1-2; 10 bases align to TRBD1. From germline, CDR1 is MNHEY and CDR2 SMNVEV (reference sequence). This CDR3 comprises 14 residues. V trimming: 3 bases; J trimming: 8 bases; junction bases outside the gene matches: 6. CDR3: CASSFHDRGLGYTF. The CDR3 coding sequence is TGTGCCAGCAGTTTCCATGACAGGGGGCTGGGCTACACCTTC.

The V call is TRBV15, the J call TRBJ1-4, with TRBD1 matching 9 bases. With 1 base clipped from V and 6 bases from J, the junction kept 6 bases outside the gene matches. The CDR3 loop spans 16 amino acids. Germline CDR1 is LNHNV and CDR2 is YYDKDF (reference sequence). CDR3: CATSRGTGGRDEKLFF. The CDR3 DNA sequence: TGTGCCACCAGCAGAGGAACAGGGGGCAGGGATGAAAAACTGTTTTTT.

V and J are TRBV28 and TRBJ2-7; D uncertain. Germline-derived CDR1 and CDR2 are MDHEN and SYDVKM. The CDR3 covers 10 residues. V lost 5 bases, J lost 6 bases, and 5 bases lay in between. The CDR3 is CASSGIEQYF. In DNA, the CDR3 is TGTGCCAGCAGTGGCATCGAGCAGTACTTC.

The CDR3 region has the DNA TGTGCCAGCAGGTCCAGCGGGTTTTACAATGAGCAGTTCTTC. This encodes CASRSSGFYNEQFF. The chain uses TRBV2 and TRBJ2-1; the D gene is possibly TRBD2 (6 bases). CDR1 is SNHLY, CDR2 FYNNEI, per germline. The CDR3 consists of 14 residues. Trimming took off 6 bases at V and 4 bases at J, with 13 bases between the two ends. Full variable domain (outside the CDR3, taken from reference TRBV2 and TRBJ2-1): EPEVTQTPSHQVTQMGQEVILRCVPISNHLYFYWYRQILGQKVEFLVSFYNNEISEKSEIFDDQFSVERPDGSNFTLKIRSTKLEDSAMYFCASRSSGFYNEQFFGPGTRLTVL.

This chain uses TRBV6-5 with TRBJ2-5; 7 nucleotides match TRBD1. Trimming removed 5 bases from V and 1 base from J; junction bases left unmatched: 7. The CDR3 contains 15 residues. Germline lookup yields CDR1 MNHEY and CDR2 SVGAGI. DNA of the CDR3: TGTGCCAGCAGTCAGATGGGGACAGTCCAAGAGACCCAGTACTTC. The encoded protein is CASSQMGTVQETQYF.

DNA of the CDR3: TGTGCCAGCAGTGAATTCACAGGGCCTACTAACTATGGCTACACCTTC. Translating gives CASSEFTGPTNYGYTF. The chain has TRBV6-1 and TRBJ1-2, with D maybe TRBD1 (6 bases). Trimming removed 2 bases from V and 0 bases from J, with 13 bases in between. Per germline, CDR1 MNHNS and CDR2 SASEGT. The CDR3 covers 16 residues.

This sequence joins TRBV5-1 and TRBJ1-6; 8 nucleotides match TRBD1. The CDR3 covers 16 residues. The V gene end was trimmed by 4 bases and the J gene end by 6 bases; junction bases not matched to a gene: 9. CDR1 is SGHRS, CDR2 YFSETQ, per germline. The CDR3 sequence is CASSHTGGRGNSPLHF. In DNA, the CDR3 is TGCGCCAGCAGCCATACAGGGGGACGGGGTAATTCACCCCTCCACTTT. Combining the CDR3 with reference TRBV5-1 and TRBJ1-6 gives the whole variable domain KAGVTQTPRYLIKTRGQQVTLSCSPISGHRSVSWYQQTPGQGLQFLFEYFSETQRNKGNFPGRFSGRQFSNSRSEMNVSTLELGDSALYLCASSHTGGRGNSPLHFGNGTRLTVT.

The chain couples TRBV6-5 to TRBJ1-2; TRBD1 aligns across 8 bases. V gave up 8 bases and J gave up 7 bases; unmatched junction bases: 9. This CDR3 has 13 amino acids. Germline values: CDR1 MNHEY, CDR2 SVGAGI. CDR3 in amino acids: CASGTQGARGYTF. The CDR3 DNA is TGTGCCAGCGGAACCCAGGGGGCGCGTGGCTACACCTTC.

The rearrangement joins TRBV7-9 to TRBJ2-7, with TRBD2 matching 7 bases. With V trimmed by 5 bases and J by 4 bases, 8 bases remained unmatched. This CDR3 comprises 14 residues. CDR1 SEHNR and CDR2 FQNEAQ come from the germline V gene (reference sequence). As DNA, the CDR3 is TGTGCCAGCAGCCTCGGGGGGTCCCGATACGAGCAGTACTTC. It is translated as CASSLGGSRYEQYF.

CDR3 nucleotide sequence: TGTGCCAGCAGCCAACCCACGGGTTCTTACAATGAGCAGTTCTTC. Translation: CASSQPTGSYNEQFF. The rearrangement links TRBV3-1 (or the pseudogene TRBV3-2) to TRBJ2-1; D is undetermined. V shed 2 bases and J shed 4 bases, with 12 bases lying between them. CDR3 size: 15 residues. CDR1 is LGHDT and CDR2 is YNNKEL in the germline V gene (reference sequence).

This clone was seen only once. This chain joins TRBV29-1 and TRBJ1-2; 9 nucleotides match TRBD1. This CDR3 is built from 14 residues. The germline CDR1 and CDR2 sequences are SQVTM and ANQGSEA. After removal of 7 bases from V and 7 bases from J, the junction contained 13 bases not matched to a gene. The CDR3 here is CSADRDREWSGYTF. The CDR3 DNA is TGCAGCGCTGACCGGGACAGGGAATGGTCTGGCTACACCTTC.

The chain has TRBV28 and TRBJ2-7; 7 bases map to TRBD1. This CDR3 has 13 residues. Trimming took 8 bases from V and 4 from J; bases not matched to a gene: 8. CDR1 is MDHEN and CDR2 is SYDVKM in the germline V gene. For the CDR3, the DNA is TGTGCCAGCGGTGGGACAGCTACTTACGAGCAGTACTTC. This sequence encodes CASGGTATYEQYF.

This chain uses TRBV4-2 with TRBJ1-6; maybe TRBD1 (5 bases). Trimming took 0 bases from V and 7 from J, leaving 16 bases between them. Germline lookup yields CDR1 LGHNA and CDR2 YNFKEQ. This CDR3 has 17 residues. The CDR3, as DNA: TGTGCCAGCAGCCAAGATTTAGGCAGGGAGGGCAATTCACCCCTCCACTTT. This sequence encodes CASSQDLGREGNSPLHF.